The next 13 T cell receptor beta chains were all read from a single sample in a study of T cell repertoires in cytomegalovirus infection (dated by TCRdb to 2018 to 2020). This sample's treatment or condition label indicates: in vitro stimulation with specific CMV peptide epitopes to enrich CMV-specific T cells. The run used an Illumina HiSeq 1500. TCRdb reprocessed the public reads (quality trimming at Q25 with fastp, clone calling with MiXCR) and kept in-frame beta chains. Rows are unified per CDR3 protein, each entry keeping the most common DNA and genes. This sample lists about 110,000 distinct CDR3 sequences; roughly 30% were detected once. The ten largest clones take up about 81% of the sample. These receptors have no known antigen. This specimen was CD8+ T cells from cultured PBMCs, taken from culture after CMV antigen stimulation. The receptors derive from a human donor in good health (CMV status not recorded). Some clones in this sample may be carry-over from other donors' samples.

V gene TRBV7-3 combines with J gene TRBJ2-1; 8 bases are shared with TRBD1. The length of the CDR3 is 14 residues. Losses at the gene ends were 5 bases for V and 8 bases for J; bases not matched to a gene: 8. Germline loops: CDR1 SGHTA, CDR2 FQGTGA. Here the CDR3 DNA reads TGTGCCAGCAGCCGCGGACAGGGACGGGATGAGCAGTTCTTC. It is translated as CASSRGQGRDEQFF.

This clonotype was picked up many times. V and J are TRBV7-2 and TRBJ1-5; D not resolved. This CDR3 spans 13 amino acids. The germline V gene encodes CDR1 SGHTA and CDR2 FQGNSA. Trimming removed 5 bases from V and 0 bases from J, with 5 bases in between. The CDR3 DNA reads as TGTGCCAGCAGCCCATATAGCAATCAGCCCCAGCATTTT. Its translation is CASSPYSNQPQHF. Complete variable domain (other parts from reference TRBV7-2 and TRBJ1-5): GAGVSQSPSNKVTEKGKDVELRCDPISGHTALYWYRQSLGQGLEFLIYFQGNSAPDKSGLPSDRFSAERTGGSVSTLTIQRTQQEDSAVYLCASSPYSNQPQHFGDGTRLSIL.

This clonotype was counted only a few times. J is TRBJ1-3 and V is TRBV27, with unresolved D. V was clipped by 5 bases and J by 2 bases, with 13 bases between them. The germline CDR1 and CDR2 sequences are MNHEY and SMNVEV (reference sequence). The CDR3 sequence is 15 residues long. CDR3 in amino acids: CASSRAGFPGNTIYF. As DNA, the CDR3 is TGTGCCAGCAGTCGAGCGGGGTTCCCTGGAAACACCATATATTTT.

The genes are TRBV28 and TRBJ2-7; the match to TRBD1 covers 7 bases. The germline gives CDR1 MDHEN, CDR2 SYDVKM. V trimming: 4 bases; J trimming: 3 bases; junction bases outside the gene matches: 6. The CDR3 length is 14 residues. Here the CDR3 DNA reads TGTGCCAGCAGTTACAGGGGACCAATCTACGAGCAGTACTTC. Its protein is CASSYRGPIYEQYF.

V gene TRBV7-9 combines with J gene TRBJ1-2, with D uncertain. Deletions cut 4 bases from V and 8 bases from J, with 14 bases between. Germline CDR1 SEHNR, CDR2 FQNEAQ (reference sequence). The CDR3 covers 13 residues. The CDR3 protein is CASSSTSARGYTF. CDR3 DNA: TGTGCCAGCAGCTCGACATCAGCCCGAGGCTACACCTTC.

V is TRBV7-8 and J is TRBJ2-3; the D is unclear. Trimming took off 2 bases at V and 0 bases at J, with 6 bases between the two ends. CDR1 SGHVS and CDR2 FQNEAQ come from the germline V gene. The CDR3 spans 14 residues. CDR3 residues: CASSLTASTDTQYF. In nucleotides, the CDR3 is TGTGCCAGCAGCTTAACAGCTAGCACAGATACGCAGTATTTT.

CDR3 region: CASSLLAGSSSYNEQFF. The CDR3 nucleotides are TGTGCCAGTAGTCTCCTGGCCGGGTCAAGCTCCTACAATGAGCAGTTCTTC. The chain links TRBV19 to TRBJ2-1; D is unclear. The CDR3 consists of 17 residues. The germline CDR1 and CDR2 sequences are LNHDA and SQIVND (reference sequence). Trimming stripped 5 bases from V and 0 bases from J, with 17 bases between. The complete variable domain, with remaining parts taken from reference TRBV19 and TRBJ2-1, reads DGGITQSPKYLFRKEGQNVTLSCEQNLNHDAMYWYRQDPGQGLRLIYYSQIVNDFQKGDIAEGYSVSREKKESFPLTVTSAQKNPTAFYLCASSLLAGSSSYNEQFFGPGTRLTVL.

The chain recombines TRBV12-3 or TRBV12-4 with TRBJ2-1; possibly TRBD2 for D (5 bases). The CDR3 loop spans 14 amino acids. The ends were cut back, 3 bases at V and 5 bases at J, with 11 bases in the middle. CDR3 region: CASSFIATHNEQFF. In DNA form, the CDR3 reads TGTGCCAGCAGTTTCATAGCGACGCACAATGAGCAGTTCTTC.

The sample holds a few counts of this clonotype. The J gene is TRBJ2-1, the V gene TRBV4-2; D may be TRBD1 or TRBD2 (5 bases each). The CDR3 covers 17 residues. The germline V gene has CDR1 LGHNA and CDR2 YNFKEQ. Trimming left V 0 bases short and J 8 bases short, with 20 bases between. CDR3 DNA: TGTGCCAGCAGCCAAGAACAAAGGGACCCCCGAATCGATGAGCAGTTCTTC. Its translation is CASSQEQRDPRIDEQFF.

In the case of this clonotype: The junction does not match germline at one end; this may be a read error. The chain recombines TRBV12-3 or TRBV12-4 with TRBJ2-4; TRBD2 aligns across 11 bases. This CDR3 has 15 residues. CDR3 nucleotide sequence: TGTGCCAGCAGTGTAGCGGGGGGGGTCAAAAACATTCAGTACTTC. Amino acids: CASSVAGGVKNIQYF.

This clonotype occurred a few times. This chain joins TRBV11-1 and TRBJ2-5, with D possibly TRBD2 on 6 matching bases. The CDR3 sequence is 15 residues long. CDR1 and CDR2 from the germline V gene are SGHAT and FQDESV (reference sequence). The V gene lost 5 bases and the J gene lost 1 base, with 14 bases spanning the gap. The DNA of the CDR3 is TGTGCCAGCAGCCCCAGGAGGGCAGTCCAAGAGACCCAGTACTTC. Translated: CASSPRRAVQETQYF.

The CDR3, as DNA: TGTGCCAGCAGCAAAACAGGATCACCCTCCTACGAGCAGTACTTC. Its translation is CASSKTGSPSYEQYF. The rearrangement uses TRBV5-6 and TRBJ2-7; maybe TRBD1 (5 bases). Germline V gives CDR1 SGHDT, CDR2 YYEEEE. V lost 4 bases to trimming and J lost 0 bases, with 14 bases between them. The CDR3 is 15 residues long.

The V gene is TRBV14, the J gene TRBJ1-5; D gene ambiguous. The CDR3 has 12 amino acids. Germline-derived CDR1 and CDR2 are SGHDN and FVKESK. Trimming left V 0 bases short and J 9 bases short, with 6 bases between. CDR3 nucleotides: TGTGCCAGCAGCCAAGATCGGGGGCCCCAGCATTTT. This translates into CASSQDRGPQHF.